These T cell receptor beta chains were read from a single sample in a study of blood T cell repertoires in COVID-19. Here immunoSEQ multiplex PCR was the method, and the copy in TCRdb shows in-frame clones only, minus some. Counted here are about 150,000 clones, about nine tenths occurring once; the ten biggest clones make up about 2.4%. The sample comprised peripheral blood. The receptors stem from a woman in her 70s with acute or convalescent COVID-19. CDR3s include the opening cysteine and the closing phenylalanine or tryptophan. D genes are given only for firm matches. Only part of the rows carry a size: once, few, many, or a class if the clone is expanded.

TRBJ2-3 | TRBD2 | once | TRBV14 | TGTGCCAGCAGCCGCCACCCTGGGCAGCGGGGGGCAGATACGCAGTATTTT | CASSRHPGQRGADTQYF
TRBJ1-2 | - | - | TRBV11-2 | TGTGCCAGCAGCCACCAGGGAAGGAACTATGGCTACACCTTC | CASSHQGRNYGYTF
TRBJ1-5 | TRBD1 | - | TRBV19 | TGTGCCAGTAGCAGGGGACAGAATAGCAATCAGCCCCAGCATTTT | CASSRGQNSNQPQHF
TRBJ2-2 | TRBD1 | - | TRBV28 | TGTGCCAGCAGTCCCCTCAGGGGGCTAGGCGGGGAGCTGTTTTTT | CASSPLRGLGGELFF
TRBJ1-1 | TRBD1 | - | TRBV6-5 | TGTGCCAGCAGCGGCAGGGGGATCGGCAACACTGAAGCTTTCTTT | CASSGRGIGNTEAFF
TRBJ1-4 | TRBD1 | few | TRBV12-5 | TGTGCTAGTGGTTTGGTTAAGACAGGGGGCGAAACTAATGAAAAACTGTTTTTT | CASGLVKTGGETNEKLFF
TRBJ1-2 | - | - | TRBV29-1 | TGCAGCGTTCCCAGGGAGGCCAACTATGGCTACACCTTC | CSVPREANYGYTF
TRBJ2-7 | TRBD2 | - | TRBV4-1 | TGCGCCAGCAGCCAAGTGGCTAGCGGAGACTACGAGCAGTACTTC | CASSQVASGDYEQYF
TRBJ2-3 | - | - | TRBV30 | TGTGCCTGGAGTGTATCGCGGGGACTGAGCACAGATACGCAGTATTTT | CAWSVSRGLSTDTQYF
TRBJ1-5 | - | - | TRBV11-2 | TGTGCCAGCAGCGATCGAGGCACCGGGGGGCCCCAGCATTTT | CASSDRGTGGPQHF
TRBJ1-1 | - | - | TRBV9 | TGTGCCAGCAGCTCTCCCCCAGGGCCGAACACTGAAGCTTTCTTT | CASSSPPGPNTEAFF
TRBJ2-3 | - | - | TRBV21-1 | TGTGCCAGCAGCACTCGACAGGGCTGGTCTGGCACAGATACGCAGTATTTT | CASSTRQGWSGTDTQYF
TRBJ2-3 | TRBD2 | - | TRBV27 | TGTGCCAGCAAGACGACTAGCGGGGGGATGACAGATACGCAGTATTTT | CASKTTSGGMTDTQYF
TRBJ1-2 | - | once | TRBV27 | TGTGCCAGCAGTCCACCGGGACTTGCCCTTGCTAACTATGGCTACACCTTC | CASSPPGLALANYGYTF
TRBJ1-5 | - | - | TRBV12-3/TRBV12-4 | TGTGCCAGCAGTTTAGAATCCGCGCAGCCCCAGCATTTT | CASSLESAQPQHF
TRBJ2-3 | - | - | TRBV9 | TGTGCCAGCAGCGTACCCCGAACTAGTGGCACAGATACGCAGTATTTT | CASSVPRTSGTDTQYF
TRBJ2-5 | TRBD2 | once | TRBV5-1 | TGCGCCAGCAGCTTAGGAGCGGGGGTTGAGACCCAGTACTTC | CASSLGAGVETQYF
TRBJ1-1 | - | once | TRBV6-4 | TGTGCCAGCAGCCCGAACTCGAACACTGAAGCTTTCTTT | CASSPNSNTEAFF
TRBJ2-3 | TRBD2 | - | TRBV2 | TGTGCCAGCAGTATGACTAGCGGCACAGATACGCAGTATTTT | CASSMTSGTDTQYF
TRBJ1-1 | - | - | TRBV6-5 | TGTGCCAGCAGTTACTCGAGATCAGGGATGAACACTGAAGCTTTCTTT | CASSYSRSGMNTEAFF
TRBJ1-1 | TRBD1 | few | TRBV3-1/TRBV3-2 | TGTGCCAGCAGCCACAGTCGCAGGGGGCTTTCTGAAGCTTTCTTT | CASSHSRRGLSEAFF
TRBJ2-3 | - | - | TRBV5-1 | TGCGCCAGCAGCTTGAGTTTGAGGACTACGTATTACACAGATACGCAGTATTTT | CASSLSLRTTYYTDTQYF
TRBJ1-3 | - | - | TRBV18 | TGTGCCAGCTCACCTTCGTTCCTCTCTGGAAACACCATATATTTT | CASSPSFLSGNTIYF
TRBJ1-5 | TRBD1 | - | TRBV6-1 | TGTGCCAGCAGTGAAGGGTCGACAGGGGCAAGGCGTCAGCCCCAGCATTTT | CASSEGSTGARRQPQHF